A selection of T cell receptor beta chains follows, all from one sample in a study of T cell responses to AZD1222 COVID-19 vaccine. Sequenced by immunoSEQ multiplex PCR; TCRdb stores in-frame clones only, minus some. Counted here are about 150,000 clones, roughly nine tenths occurring once; the ten biggest clones make up about 4.7%. Sequencing was performed on peripheral blood, taken on day 0 of AZD1222 vaccination. These receptors all stem from an adult in good health. The conserved cysteine and the conserved F or W are not part of the CDR3 here. The order of the fields is J gene, V gene, CDR3 length, CDR3 protein.

TRBJ1-1	TRBV18	11	ASSREKNTEAF
TRBJ1-6	TRBV30	11	AWSVQQRSPLH
TRBJ2-5	TRBV12-1	14	ASSFDGQGKPETQY
TRBJ1-2	TRBV2	14	ASLGEGKDRPRGYT
TRBJ2-7	TRBV6-1	13	ASSERGTGGGEQY
TRBJ1-1	TRBV9	13	ASSTSSRGGTEAF
TRBJ1-5	TRBV7-2	13	ASSPMGASNQPQH
TRBJ1-1	TRBV4-2	10	ASSQLATEAF
TRBJ2-7	TRBV7-9	17	ASSAPSGLAGLSTYEQY
TRBJ2-1	TRBV12-5	15	ASAKGTGTSVSNEQF
TRBJ1-2	TRBV7-9	11	ASSLGPGNGYT
TRBJ2-3	TRBV14	14	ASSQEAVAVTDTQY
TRBJ1-1	TRBV5-1	11	ASSLEWESVAF
TRBJ1-3	TRBV28	13	ASSFTGRSGNTIY
TRBJ2-7	TRBV28	12	ASSILDRDYEQY
TRBJ2-7	TRBV7-3	12	ASSFDGSSYEQY
TRBJ2-3	TRBV7-2	11	ASSVTRTDTQY
TRBJ1-2	TRBV6-2/TRBV6-3	13	ASSYSGRLDYGYT
TRBJ2-7	TRBV2	12	ASRPSGWGNEQY
TRBJ2-7	TRBV6-2/TRBV6-3	12	ASSPRAGATEQY
TRBJ1-5	TRBV6-1	11	ASSEGNFQPQH